The 30 T cell receptor beta chains given below trace back to one sample, sequenced in a study of cytomegalovirus exposure and HLA in healthy donors. The PCR was carried out with 60 Vbeta primers and 13 Jbeta primers. The method was immunoSEQ multiplex PCR; TCRdb's version includes in-frame clones alone and lacks a portion of them. The repertoire has 140,000 or so clones, approximately 80% of them found once; the top ten carry roughly 1.9%. The material sequenced was PBMCs. These receptors all come from a middle-aged man in good health and CMV-seronegative.

V gene TRBV5-4 combines with J gene TRBJ2-1; 8 positions match TRBD2. CDR1 is SGHNT and CDR2 is YYREEE in the germline V gene (reference sequence). The CDR3 is made up of 17 amino acids. The V and J ends lost 4 bases and 6 bases, in that order; junction bases with no gene match: 15. CDR3 nucleotide sequence: TGTGCCAGCAGCCCCTCTCTCGGGGGGGGCGTCGGCAATGAGCAGTTCTTC. This translates into CASSPSLGGGVGNEQFF.

The chain employs TRBV28 and TRBJ2-6; D unresolved. Germline CDR1 reads MDHEN; CDR2 reads SYDVKM. Trimming removed 2 bases at V and 2 bases at J, with 7 bases between. This CDR3 has 15 residues. As DNA, the CDR3 is TGTGCCAGCAGTTTAGAGCCAACTGGGGCCAACGTCCTGACTTTC. It is translated as CASSLEPTGANVLTF. The whole variable domain, filled in from reference TRBV28 and TRBJ2-6, reads DVKVTQSSRYLVKRTGEKVFLECVQDMDHENMFWYRQDPGLGLRLIYFSYDVKMKEKGDIPEGYSVSREKKERFSLILESASTNQTSMYLCASSLEPTGANVLTFGAGSRLTVL.

This clone was observed once. The chain joins TRBV28 to TRBJ1-5; tentatively, D is TRBD1 (6 bases). Germline V CDR1 and CDR2: MDHEN, SYDVKM. CDR3 length: 14 residues. V was trimmed by 3 bases and J by 7 bases, leaving 13 bases between them. The DNA for the CDR3 is TGTGCCAGCAGTTTCAGGGGAGGGATACAGCCCCAGCATTTT. Protein sequence: CASSFRGGIQPQHF.

The chain couples TRBV11-2 to TRBJ2-1; TRBD2 aligns across 7 bases. The CDR3 is 16 residues long. V shed 6 bases and J 3 bases; nucleotides not matched to a gene: 11. Germline V lookup: CDR1 SGHAT, CDR2 FQNNGV. The CDR3 nucleotides read TGTGCCAGCAGTTCGAGGCTAGCGGCACTCTACAATGAGCAGTTCTTC. It translates to CASSSRLAALYNEQFF.

In this sample, this clone turned up once. This chain joins TRBV15 and TRBJ1-6, with D uncertain. Trimming removed 0 bases from V and 9 bases from J, with 12 bases in between. Germline values: CDR1 LNHNV, CDR2 YYDKDF (reference sequence). CDR3 size: 15 residues. The CDR3 DNA is TGTGCCACCAGCAGAGATTCGAGTGATTCTTCACCCCTCCACTTT. Residues: CATSRDSSDSSPLHF. The full variable domain, completed using reference TRBV15 and TRBJ1-6, is DAMVIQNPRYQVTQFGKPVTLSCSQTLNHNVMYWYQQKSSQAPKLLFHYYDKDFNNEADTPDNFQSRRPNTSFCFLDIRSPGLGDTAMYLCATSRDSSDSSPLHFGNGTRLTVT.

Comments on this clone: Compared with germline, one end of the junction differs, possibly owing to a read error. CDR3 DNA: TGTTCCAGCAGCTTAGTCCGGGGACATTCGAACTACGAGCAGTACTTC. Encoded protein: CSSSLVRGHSNYEQYF. This chain uses TRBV7-9 with TRBJ2-7; D is perhaps TRBD1 (6 bases). The V gene's germline CDR1 is SEHNR and CDR2 FQNEAQ (reference sequence). The CDR3 is 16 residues long.

The rearrangement joins TRBV30 to TRBJ2-5; D gene unclear. The germline CDR1 and CDR2 sequences are GTSNPN and SVGIG (reference sequence). V lost 0 bases, J lost 2 bases, and 4 bases lay in between. The CDR3 has 12 residues. The CDR3 DNA reads as TGTGCCTGGAGTGTGAGGCAAGAGACCCAGTACTTC. It is translated as CAWSVRQETQYF.

This chain joins TRBV7-2 and TRBJ1-2; 7 bases are a match to TRBD1. J lost 3 bases, V lost 5 bases, and 3 bases had no gene match. Germline CDR1 and CDR2: SGHTA and FQGNSA. This CDR3 spans 13 amino acids. CDR3 DNA: TGTGCCAGCAGCCCCGGGACAGACTATGGCTACACCTTC. Residues: CASSPGTDYGYTF.

The rearrangement uses TRBV6-5 and TRBJ2-2; TRBD1 might be the D (8 bases). The V end lost 6 bases, the J end lost 4 bases, and 15 bases lay between the germline ends. This CDR3 has 15 amino acids. CDR1 MNHEY and CDR2 SVGAGI come from the germline V gene. The CDR3 loop reads CASSRTGGGTGELFF. In nucleotides, the CDR3 is TGTGCCAGCAGCAGAACAGGGGGGGGCACCGGGGAGCTGTTTTTT.

About this clone itself: Relative to the germline gene, one junction end is altered; a read error may explain this. The chain has TRBV6-5 and TRBJ2-7; TRBD1 matches 7 bases. The CDR3 spans 15 residues. Germline-derived CDR1 and CDR2 are MNHEY and SVGAGI. This CDR3 reads CASSDSKGGFSEQYF. The CDR3 bases are TGTGCCAGCAGTGACTCGAAAGGGGGCTTCTCTGAGCAGTACTTC.

The genes are TRBV7-8 and TRBJ2-1, with D maybe TRBD1 (6 bases). V gave up 5 bases and J gave up 0 bases, with 14 bases separating them. Germline assignment: CDR1 SGHVS and CDR2 FQNEAQ. This CDR3 region has 16 residues. The CDR3 nucleotides are TGTGCCAGCAGCCTCGCAGGGGCCAGCTCCTACAATGAGCAGTTCTTC. This encodes CASSLAGASSYNEQFF.

The V gene is TRBV28, the J gene TRBJ1-4, with a possible D match to TRBD1 (6 bases). Germline V CDR1 and CDR2: MDHEN, SYDVKM. V was pared by 8 bases and J by 1 base, with 14 bases between. This CDR3 is built from 15 residues. The chain's CDR3 is CASGMKDRTNEKLFF. In DNA, the CDR3 is TGTGCCAGCGGAATGAAGGACAGAACTAATGAAAAACTGTTTTTT. Variable domain in full (rest from reference TRBV28 and TRBJ1-4): DVKVTQSSRYLVKRTGEKVFLECVQDMDHENMFWYRQDPGLGLRLIYFSYDVKMKEKGDIPEGYSVSREKKERFSLILESASTNQTSMYLCASGMKDRTNEKLFFGSGTQLSVL.

The V call is TRBV5-1, the J call TRBJ2-1, with TRBD1 matching 11 bases. The CDR3 sequence is 16 residues long. The germline gives CDR1 SGHRS, CDR2 YFSETQ. V shed 4 bases and J 0 bases; nucleotides not matched to a gene: 3. The chain's CDR3 is CASSGDRGSSYNEQFF. In nucleotides, the CDR3 is TGCGCCAGCAGCGGGGACAGGGGGAGCTCCTACAATGAGCAGTTCTTC. The full variable domain, completed using reference TRBV5-1 and TRBJ2-1, is KAGVTQTPRYLIKTRGQQVTLSCSPISGHRSVSWYQQTPGQGLQFLFEYFSETQRNKGNFPGRFSGRQFSNSRSEMNVSTLELGDSALYLCASSGDRGSSYNEQFFGPGTRLTVL.

The chain recombines TRBV19 with TRBJ2-7; 11 bases are shared with TRBD1. The CDR3 covers 14 residues. The germline V gene has CDR1 LNHDA and CDR2 SQIVND (reference sequence). The V segment lost 6 bases and the J segment 5 bases; nucleotides outside the gene matches: 6. The CDR3 reads CASSLGQGVHEQYF. The CDR3, as DNA: TGTGCCAGTAGCCTGGGACAGGGGGTCCACGAGCAGTACTTC. The variable domain in full, with the rest retrieved from reference TRBV19 and TRBJ2-7, is DGGITQSPKYLFRKEGQNVTLSCEQNLNHDAMYWYRQDPGQGLRLIYYSQIVNDFQKGDIAEGYSVSREKKESFPLTVTSAQKNPTAFYLCASSLGQGVHEQYFGPGTRLTVT.

The rearrangement uses TRBV7-9 and TRBJ2-6; D is possibly TRBD1 (6 bases). The V and J ends lost 5 bases and 4 bases respectively, with 15 bases between them. Germline CDR1 and CDR2: SEHNR and FQNEAQ (reference sequence). This CDR3 comprises 16 residues. The CDR3 spells CASSPPQGPGANVLTF. CDR3 nucleotides: TGTGCCAGCAGCCCACCTCAGGGGCCCGGGGCCAACGTCCTGACTTTC.

This chain uses TRBV6-5 with TRBJ1-2; 8 bases fit TRBD1. The CDR3 sequence is 13 residues long. With 2 bases clipped from V and 9 bases from J, the junction kept 5 bases outside the gene matches. The germline V gene has CDR1 MNHEY and CDR2 SVGAGI. DNA for the CDR3: TGTGCCAGCAGTTACGCCGGACAGGGAAGCTACACCTTC. Amino acid sequence: CASSYAGQGSYTF.

The chain recombines TRBV6-1 with TRBJ2-5, with TRBD2 identical over 9 bases. With V trimmed by 7 bases and J by 5 bases, 8 bases remained unmatched. Germline assignment: CDR1 MNHNS and CDR2 SASEGT. The CDR3 is made up of 14 amino acids. CDR3: CASTRGGGGETQYF. The CDR3 DNA reads TGTGCCAGCACCCGCGGGGGGGGAGGTGAGACCCAGTACTTC.

The chain carries TRBV6-1 and TRBJ1-4; TRBD1 agrees at 10 bases. The CDR3 runs to 14 residues. The V gene end was trimmed by 6 bases and the J gene end by 5 bases; junction bases not matched to a gene: 3. Germline lookup yields CDR1 MNHNS and CDR2 SASEGT. CDR3 amino acids: CASSPGQGNEKLFF. The CDR3 coding sequence is TGTGCCAGCAGCCCGGGACAGGGGAATGAAAAACTGTTTTTT.

The chain employs TRBV9 and TRBJ2-1, with a possible D match to TRBD2 (5 bases). Germline CDR1 is SGDLS and CDR2 is YYNGEE. This CDR3 spans 14 amino acids. Trimming removed 5 bases from V and 8 bases from J, with 17 bases in between. CDR3 in DNA: TGTGCCAGCAGTACTCGACTCGACGGGGATGAGCAGTTCTTC. Protein sequence: CASSTRLDGDEQFF.

The genes are TRBV5-4 and TRBJ2-5; 7 positions match TRBD2. Germline CDR1 is SGHNT and CDR2 is YYREEE (reference sequence). This CDR3 is built from 14 residues. With 4 bases clipped from V and 4 bases from J, the junction kept 7 bases outside the gene matches. CDR3 bases: TGTGCCAGCAGCACTACTGGGGGGGGAGAGACCCAGTACTTC. Translated: CASSTTGGGETQYF.

V gene TRBV4-2 combines with J gene TRBJ2-1; TRBD1 matches at 10 bases. In germline, CDR1 is LGHNA, CDR2 YNFKEQ. The CDR3 is made up of 16 amino acids. Trimming at V came to 0 bases and at J to 9 bases, leaving 8 bases not matched to a gene. The CDR3 protein is CASSQEGTGQGTEQFF. CDR3 in DNA: TGTGCCAGCAGCCAAGAGGGGACGGGACAGGGGACTGAGCAGTTCTTC.

The chain uses TRBV19 and TRBJ2-3; possibly TRBD2 for D (5 bases). Germline values: CDR1 LNHDA, CDR2 SQIVND (reference sequence). The CDR3 spans 17 residues. The ends were cut back, 7 bases at V and 0 bases at J, with 20 bases in the middle. In DNA form, the CDR3 reads TGTGCCAGTACTAGCCTACTAGGCGATCCTAGCACAGATACGCAGTATTTT. This gives the protein CASTSLLGDPSTDTQYF.

The chain recombines TRBV11-2 with TRBJ2-3; D is unresolved. The CDR3 has 15 residues. Trimming took 5 bases from V and 3 from J, leaving 15 bases between them. The germline V gene encodes CDR1 SGHAT and CDR2 FQNNGV. The CDR3 loop is CASSRQGMPTDTQYF. The CDR3 coding sequence is TGTGCCAGCAGCCGACAAGGAATGCCTACAGATACGCAGTATTTT.

In the case of this clone: The identical CDR3 is also encoded by other nucleotide sequences in the sample. The CDR3 nucleotides read TGTGCCATCAATCCCAGCGGGAGACCACGGAACACCGGGGAGCTGTTTTTT. Its translation is CAINPSGRPRNTGELFF. This chain links TRBV10-3 with TRBJ2-2; 8 positions match TRBD2. The germline V gene has CDR1 ENHRY and CDR2 SYGVKD. V lost 7 bases, J lost 1 base, and 11 bases stayed unmatched. The CDR3 totals 17 residues.

The rearrangement links TRBV28 to TRBJ2-2, with 8 bases identical to TRBD1. Germline CDR1 and CDR2: MDHEN and SYDVKM. J gave up 4 bases and V 5 bases, and 15 bases lay outside the gene matches. The CDR3 totals 18 residues. CDR3 bases: TGTGCCAGCAGTAACCAGGGGGCACGGACCGGGAGCACCGGGGAGCTGTTTTTT. Protein sequence: CASSNQGARTGSTGELFF.

This clone was counted once. The rearrangement joins TRBV28 to TRBJ1-6, with a tentative D call TRBD1 (5 bases). Germline values: CDR1 MDHEN, CDR2 SYDVKM. V lost 7 bases and J lost 7, with 11 bases in between. CDR3 length: 13 amino acids. CDR3 in DNA: TGTGCCAGCAATCAGGGCGTCAATTCACCCCTCCACTTT. Protein: CASNQGVNSPLHF.

The chain recombines TRBV14 with TRBJ2-1, with 7 bases lining up with TRBD2. With 4 bases clipped from V and 4 bases from J, the junction kept 7 bases outside the gene matches. In germline, CDR1 is SGHDN, CDR2 FVKESK. The CDR3 spans 15 residues. The CDR3 loop is CASSPLGGGYNEQFF. In nucleotides, the CDR3 is TGTGCCAGCAGCCCACTTGGCGGGGGTTACAATGAGCAGTTCTTC.

This clone was seen once. CDR3 nucleotide sequence: TGCGCCAGCAGCCAGATGGGGGCGAACACTGAAGCTTTCTTT. It translates to CASSQMGANTEAFF. The chain couples TRBV4-3 to TRBJ1-1; possible D gene TRBD1, 6 bases. Germline V gene lookup returns CDR1 LGHNA and CDR2 YSLEER. The CDR3 has 14 residues. Trimming took off 3 bases at V and 1 base at J, with 9 bases between the two ends.

The chain has TRBV19 and TRBJ2-6; 7 nucleotides align to TRBD1. Germline CDR1 and CDR2: LNHDA and SQIVND (reference sequence). This CDR3 comprises 15 residues. The junction had 4 bases not matched to a gene; V was cut back by 6 bases and J by 2 bases. The CDR3 spells CASSDDRAGANVLTF. As DNA, the CDR3 is TGTGCCAGTAGCGATGACAGGGCTGGGGCCAACGTCCTGACTTTC. Complete variable domain (other parts from reference TRBV19 and TRBJ2-6): DGGITQSPKYLFRKEGQNVTLSCEQNLNHDAMYWYRQDPGQGLRLIYYSQIVNDFQKGDIAEGYSVSREKKESFPLTVTSAQKNPTAFYLCASSDDRAGANVLTFGAGSRLTVL.

This clone appeared a single time. The V call is TRBV6-1, the J call TRBJ2-1, with 7 bases that match TRBD2. The CDR3 runs to 14 residues. Germline CDR1 reads MNHNS; CDR2 reads SASEGT. After removal of 4 bases from V and 5 bases from J, the junction contained 5 bases not matched to a gene. In DNA form, the CDR3 reads TGTGCCAGCAGTGCCAGCGGGACTCACAATGAGCAGTTCTTC. Protein product: CASSASGTHNEQFF.